The source of this T cell receptor (beta chain) is a study of beta chain features in type 1 diabetes. Study background: The number of sorted cells examined across all samples was 107,917,701. Study-wide results and limits: A potential PCR bias toward shorter templates would be equal in patient and control samples. In type 1 diabetes patients, VDJ junctions had fewer insertions; deletions at these junctions were more frequent.

The CDR3 has 13 amino acids. The V gene lost 5 bases and the J gene lost 0 bases, with 7 bases spanning the gap. In germline, CDR1 is SGHTA, CDR2 FQGTGA. Worth noting for this clone: Antigen: not known.

Investigators reverse transcribed all isolated RNA, so they sequenced expressed TCRB transcripts. This table comes from immunoSEQ multiplex PCR, and its TCRdb copy is limited to in-frame clones, with some not included. The sample carries 350,000 or so clones, around 20% recorded once. The TCR sequence derives from a woman under 30 in good health. Source material: naive CD4+ T cells from blood. V and J are TRBV7-3 and TRBJ1-1; no definite D call. CDR3 amino acids: CASSRSVNTEAFF. In DNA, the CDR3 is TGTGCCAGCAGCCGGTCCGTGAACACTGAAGCTTTCTTT. Together with reference TRBV7-3 and TRBJ1-1, the CDR3 gives the full variable domain: GAGVSQTPSNKVTEKGKYVELRCDPISGHTALYWYRQSLGQGPEFLIYFQGTGAADDSGLPNDRFFAVRPEGSVSTLKIQRTERGDSAVYLCASSRSVNTEAFFGQGTRLTVV.